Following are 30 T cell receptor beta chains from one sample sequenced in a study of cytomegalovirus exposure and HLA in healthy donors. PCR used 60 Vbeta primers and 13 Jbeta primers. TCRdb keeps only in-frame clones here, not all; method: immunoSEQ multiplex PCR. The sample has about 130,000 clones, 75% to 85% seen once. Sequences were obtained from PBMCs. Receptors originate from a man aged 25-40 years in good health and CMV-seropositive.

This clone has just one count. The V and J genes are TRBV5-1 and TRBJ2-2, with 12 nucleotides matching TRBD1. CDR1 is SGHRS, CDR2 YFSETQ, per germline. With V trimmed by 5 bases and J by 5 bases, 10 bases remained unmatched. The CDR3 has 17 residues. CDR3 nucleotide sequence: TGCGCCAGCAGGGGGACAGGGGGCTTCCTGGGAACCGGGGAGCTGTTTTTT. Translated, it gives CASRGTGGFLGTGELFF.

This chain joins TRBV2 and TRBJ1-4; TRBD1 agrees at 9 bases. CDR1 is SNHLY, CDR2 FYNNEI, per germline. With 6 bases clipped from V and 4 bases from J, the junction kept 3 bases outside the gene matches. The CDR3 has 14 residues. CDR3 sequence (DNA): TGTGCCAGCAGGAGGGACAGGGTTAATGAAAAACTGTTTTTT. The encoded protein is CASRRDRVNEKLFF.

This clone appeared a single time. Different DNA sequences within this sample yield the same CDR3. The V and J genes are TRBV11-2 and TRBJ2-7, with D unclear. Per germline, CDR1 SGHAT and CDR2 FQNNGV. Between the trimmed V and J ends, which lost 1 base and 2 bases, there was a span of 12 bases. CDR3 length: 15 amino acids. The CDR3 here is CASSLGAGSTYEQYF. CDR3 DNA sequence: TGTGCCAGCAGCTTAGGGGCAGGAAGCACCTACGAGCAGTACTTC.

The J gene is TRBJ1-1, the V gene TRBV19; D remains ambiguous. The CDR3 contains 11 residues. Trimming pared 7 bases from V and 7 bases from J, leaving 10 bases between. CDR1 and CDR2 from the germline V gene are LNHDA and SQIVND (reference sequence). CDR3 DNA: TGTGCCAGTAAGGGCGGGGATGAAGCTTTCTTT. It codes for CASKGGDEAFF.

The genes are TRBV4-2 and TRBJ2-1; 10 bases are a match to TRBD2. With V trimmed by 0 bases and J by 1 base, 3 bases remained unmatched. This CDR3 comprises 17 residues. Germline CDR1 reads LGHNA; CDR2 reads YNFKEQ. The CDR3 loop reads CASSQESGGVSYNEQFF. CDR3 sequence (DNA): TGTGCCAGCAGCCAAGAAAGCGGGGGGGTATCCTACAATGAGCAGTTCTTC.

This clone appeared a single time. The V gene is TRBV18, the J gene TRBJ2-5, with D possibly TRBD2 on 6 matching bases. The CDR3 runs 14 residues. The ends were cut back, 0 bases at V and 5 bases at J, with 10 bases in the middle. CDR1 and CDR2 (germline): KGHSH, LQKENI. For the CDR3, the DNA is TGTGCCAGCTCACCACCGCGGGATCGGGAGACCCAGTACTTC. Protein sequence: CASSPPRDRETQYF.

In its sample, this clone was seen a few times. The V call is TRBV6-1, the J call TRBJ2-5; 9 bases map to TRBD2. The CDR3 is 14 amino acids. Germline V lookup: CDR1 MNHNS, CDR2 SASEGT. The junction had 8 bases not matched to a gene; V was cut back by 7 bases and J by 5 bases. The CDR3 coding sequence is TGTGCCAGCATGGGCCTAGCGGGGTGGGAGACCCAGTACTTC. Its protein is CASMGLAGWETQYF.

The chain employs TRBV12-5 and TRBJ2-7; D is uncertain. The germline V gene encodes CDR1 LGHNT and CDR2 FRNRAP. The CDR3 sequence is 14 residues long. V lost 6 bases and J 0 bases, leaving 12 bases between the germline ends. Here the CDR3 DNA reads TGTGCTAGTGGGAACTCGATTAGCTCCTACGAGCAGTACTTC. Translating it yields CASGNSISSYEQYF.

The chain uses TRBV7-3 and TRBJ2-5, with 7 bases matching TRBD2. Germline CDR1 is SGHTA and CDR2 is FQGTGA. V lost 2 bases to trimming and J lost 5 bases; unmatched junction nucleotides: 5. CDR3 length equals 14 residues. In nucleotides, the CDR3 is TGTGCCAGCAGCTTAGCGGGGGACGGGGAGACCCAGTACTTC. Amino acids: CASSLAGDGETQYF.

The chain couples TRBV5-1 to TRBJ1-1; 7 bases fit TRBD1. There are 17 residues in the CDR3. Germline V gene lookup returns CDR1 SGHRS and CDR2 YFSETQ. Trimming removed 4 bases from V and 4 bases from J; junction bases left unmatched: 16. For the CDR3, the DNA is TGCGCCAGCAGCCCGACAGGGTCTCACCTTCGAAGCACTGAAGCTTTCTTT. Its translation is CASSPTGSHLRSTEAFF.

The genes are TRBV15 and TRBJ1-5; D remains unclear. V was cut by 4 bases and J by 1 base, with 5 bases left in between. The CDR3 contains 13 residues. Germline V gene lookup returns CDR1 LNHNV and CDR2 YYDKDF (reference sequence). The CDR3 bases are TGTGCCACCAGCAAACGGAGCAATCAGCCCCAGCATTTT. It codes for CATSKRSNQPQHF.

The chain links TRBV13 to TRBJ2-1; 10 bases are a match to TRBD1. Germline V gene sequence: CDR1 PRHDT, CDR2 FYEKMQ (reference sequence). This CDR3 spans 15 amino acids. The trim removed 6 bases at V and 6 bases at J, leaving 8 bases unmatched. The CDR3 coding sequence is TGTGCCAGCAGATCGGGACAGGGGAACGTCAATGAGCAGTTCTTC. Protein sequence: CASRSGQGNVNEQFF.

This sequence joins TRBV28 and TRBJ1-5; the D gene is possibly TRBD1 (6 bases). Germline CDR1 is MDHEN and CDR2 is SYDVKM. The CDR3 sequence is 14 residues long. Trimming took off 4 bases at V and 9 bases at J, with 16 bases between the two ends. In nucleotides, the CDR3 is TGTGCCAGCAGTTCTCGACAGGCACAGACGCCCCAGCATTTT. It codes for CASSSRQAQTPQHF.

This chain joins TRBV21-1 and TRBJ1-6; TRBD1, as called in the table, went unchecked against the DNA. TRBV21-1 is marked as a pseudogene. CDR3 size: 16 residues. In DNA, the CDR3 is TGTGCCAGCAGCAAGAAAGGGACAGACTATAATTCACCCCTCCACTTT. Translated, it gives CASSKKGTDYNSPLHF.

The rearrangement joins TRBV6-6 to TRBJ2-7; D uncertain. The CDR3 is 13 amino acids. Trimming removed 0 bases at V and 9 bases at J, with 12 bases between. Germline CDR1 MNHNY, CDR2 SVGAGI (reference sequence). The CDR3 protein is CASSYSNPTRQYF. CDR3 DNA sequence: TGTGCCAGCAGTTACTCGAATCCTACGAGGCAGTACTTC.

The DNA of the CDR3 is TGTGCCAGCAGTGGAATCAGAGCGGGGGCCCGCACCGGGGAGCTGTTTTTT. Translating gives CASSGIRAGARTGELFF. The chain is built from TRBV25-1 and TRBJ2-2; 8 nucleotides match TRBD2. The CDR3 consists of 17 residues. Germline trimming cut 4 bases from V and 4 bases from J; bases unmatched to any gene: 11. The V gene's germline CDR1 is MGHDK and CDR2 SYGVNS.

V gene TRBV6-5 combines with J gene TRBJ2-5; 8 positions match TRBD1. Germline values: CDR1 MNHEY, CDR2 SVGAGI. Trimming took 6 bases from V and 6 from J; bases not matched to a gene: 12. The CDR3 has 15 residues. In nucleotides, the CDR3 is TGTGCCAGCAGCCCCGGGACAGGAACGTTACAGACCCAGTACTTC. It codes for CASSPGTGTLQTQYF.

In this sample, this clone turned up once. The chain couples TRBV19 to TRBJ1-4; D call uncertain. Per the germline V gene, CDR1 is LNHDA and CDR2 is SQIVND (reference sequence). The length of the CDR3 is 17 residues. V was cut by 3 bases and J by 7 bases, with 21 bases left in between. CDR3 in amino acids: CASSIRFFSGIREKLFF. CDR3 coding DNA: TGTGCCAGTAGTATTCGGTTTTTTTCAGGCATCCGTGAAAAACTGTTTTTT.

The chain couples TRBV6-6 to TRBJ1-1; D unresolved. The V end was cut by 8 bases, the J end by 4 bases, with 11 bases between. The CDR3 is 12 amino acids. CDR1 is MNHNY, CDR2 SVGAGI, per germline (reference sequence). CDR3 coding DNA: TGTGCCAGCTTCGAGGGTCGCACTGAAGCTTTCTTT. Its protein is CASFEGRTEAFF.

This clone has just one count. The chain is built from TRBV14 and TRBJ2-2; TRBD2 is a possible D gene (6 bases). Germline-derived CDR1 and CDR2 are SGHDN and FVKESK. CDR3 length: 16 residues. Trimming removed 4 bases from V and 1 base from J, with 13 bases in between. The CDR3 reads CASSPSGTGNTGELFF. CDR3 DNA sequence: TGTGCCAGCAGCCCTTCCGGGACTGGGAACACCGGGGAGCTGTTTTTT.

DNA of the CDR3: TGTGCCAGCAGTGAAGGTTGGACAGGGTCCTACGAGCAGTACTTC. Its protein product is CASSEGWTGSYEQYF. The chain has TRBV6-1 and TRBJ2-7; 8 positions match TRBD1. Germline lookup yields CDR1 MNHNS and CDR2 SASEGT. V trimming: 1 base; J trimming: 1 base; junction bases outside the gene matches: 3. The CDR3 totals 15 residues.

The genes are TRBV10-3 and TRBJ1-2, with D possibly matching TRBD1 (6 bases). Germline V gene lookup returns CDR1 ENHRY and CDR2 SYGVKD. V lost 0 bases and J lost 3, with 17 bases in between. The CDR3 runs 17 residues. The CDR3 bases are TGTGCCATCAGTGAGTCGATTTTTTTGTCAGGGGACTATGGCTACACCTTC. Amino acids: CAISESIFLSGDYGYTF.

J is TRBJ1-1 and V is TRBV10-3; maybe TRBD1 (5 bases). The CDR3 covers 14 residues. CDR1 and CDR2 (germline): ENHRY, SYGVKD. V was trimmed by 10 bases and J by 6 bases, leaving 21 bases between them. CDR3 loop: CATGVGENRPEAFF. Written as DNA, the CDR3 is TGTGCCACGGGGGTGGGGGAGAATCGTCCTGAAGCTTTCTTT.

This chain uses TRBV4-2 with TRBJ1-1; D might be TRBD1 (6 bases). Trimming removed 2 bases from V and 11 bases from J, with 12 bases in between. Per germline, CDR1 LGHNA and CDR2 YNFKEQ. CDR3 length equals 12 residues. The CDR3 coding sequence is TGTGCCAGCAGCCAATCAGGGGTAGAGGCTTTCTTT. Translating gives CASSQSGVEAFF.

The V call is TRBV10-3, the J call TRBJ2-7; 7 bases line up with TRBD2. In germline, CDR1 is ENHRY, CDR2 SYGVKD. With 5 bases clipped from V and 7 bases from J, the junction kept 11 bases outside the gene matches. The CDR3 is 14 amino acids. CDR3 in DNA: TGTGCCATCAGTTGGACTAGTGACTTGGTTGAGCAGTACTTC. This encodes CAISWTSDLVEQYF.

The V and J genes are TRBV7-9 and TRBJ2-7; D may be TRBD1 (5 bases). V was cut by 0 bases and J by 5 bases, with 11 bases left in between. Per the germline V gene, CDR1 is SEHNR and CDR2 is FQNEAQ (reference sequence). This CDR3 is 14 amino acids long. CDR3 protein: CASSLAGPPNEQYF. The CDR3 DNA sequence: TGTGCCAGCAGCTTAGCGGGGCCACCGAACGAGCAGTACTTC.

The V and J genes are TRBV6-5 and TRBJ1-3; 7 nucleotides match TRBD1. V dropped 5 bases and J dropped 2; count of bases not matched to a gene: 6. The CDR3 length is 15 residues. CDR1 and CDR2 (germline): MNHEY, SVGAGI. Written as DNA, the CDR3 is TGTGCCAGCAGTAACCACAGGGGAACTGGAAACACCATATATTTT. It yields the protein CASSNHRGTGNTIYF.

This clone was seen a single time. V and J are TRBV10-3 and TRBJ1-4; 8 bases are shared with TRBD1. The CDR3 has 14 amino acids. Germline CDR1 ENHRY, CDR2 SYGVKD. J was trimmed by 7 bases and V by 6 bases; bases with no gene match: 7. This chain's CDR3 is CAIRATGDFEKLFF. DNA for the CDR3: TGTGCCATCAGGGCGACAGGGGATTTTGAAAAACTGTTTTTT.

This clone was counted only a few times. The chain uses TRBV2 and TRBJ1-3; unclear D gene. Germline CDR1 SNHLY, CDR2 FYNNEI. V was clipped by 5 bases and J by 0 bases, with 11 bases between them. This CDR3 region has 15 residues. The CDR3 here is CASSFRGGSGNTIYF. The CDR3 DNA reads TGTGCCAGCAGTTTCAGAGGTGGCTCTGGAAACACCATATATTTT.

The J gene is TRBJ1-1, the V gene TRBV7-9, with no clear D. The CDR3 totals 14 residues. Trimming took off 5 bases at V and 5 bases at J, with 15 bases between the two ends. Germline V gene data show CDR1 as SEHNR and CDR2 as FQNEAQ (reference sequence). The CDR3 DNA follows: TGTGCCAGCAGCACAAGCCGGGGAGAGACTGAAGCTTTCTTT. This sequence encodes CASSTSRGETEAFF.